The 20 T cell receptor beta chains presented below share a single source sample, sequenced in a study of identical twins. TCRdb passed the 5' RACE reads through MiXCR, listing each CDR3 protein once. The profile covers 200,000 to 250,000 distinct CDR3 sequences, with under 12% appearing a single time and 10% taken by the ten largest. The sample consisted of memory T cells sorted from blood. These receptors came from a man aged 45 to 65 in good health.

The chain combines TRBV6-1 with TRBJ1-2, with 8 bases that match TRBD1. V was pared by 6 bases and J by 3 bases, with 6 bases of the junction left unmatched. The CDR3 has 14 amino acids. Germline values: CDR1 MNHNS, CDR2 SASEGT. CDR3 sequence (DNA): TGTGCCAGCAGGACAGGGGACACCTACTATGGCTACACCTTC. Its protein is CASRTGDTYYGYTF.

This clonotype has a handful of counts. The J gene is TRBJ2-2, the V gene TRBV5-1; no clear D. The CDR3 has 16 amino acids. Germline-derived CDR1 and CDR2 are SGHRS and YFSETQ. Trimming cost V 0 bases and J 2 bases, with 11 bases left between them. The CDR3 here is CASSLDSFLNTGELFF. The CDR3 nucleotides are TGCGCCAGCAGCTTGGATTCCTTTCTAAACACCGGGGAGCTGTTTTTT.

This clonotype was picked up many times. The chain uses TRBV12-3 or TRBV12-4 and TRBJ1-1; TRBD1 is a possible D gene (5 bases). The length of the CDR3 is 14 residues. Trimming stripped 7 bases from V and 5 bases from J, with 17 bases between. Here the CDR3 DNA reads TGTGCCAGCATTCCCACTGGGACGGGGACTGAAGCTTTCTTT. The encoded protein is CASIPTGTGTEAFF.

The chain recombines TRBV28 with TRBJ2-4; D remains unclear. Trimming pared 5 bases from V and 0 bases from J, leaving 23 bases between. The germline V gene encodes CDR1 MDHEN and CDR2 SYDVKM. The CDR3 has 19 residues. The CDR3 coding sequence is TGTGCCAGCAGTCCGAAAATATTCCCGACCTGGTTAGCCAAAAACATTCAGTACTTC. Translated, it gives CASSPKIFPTWLAKNIQYF.

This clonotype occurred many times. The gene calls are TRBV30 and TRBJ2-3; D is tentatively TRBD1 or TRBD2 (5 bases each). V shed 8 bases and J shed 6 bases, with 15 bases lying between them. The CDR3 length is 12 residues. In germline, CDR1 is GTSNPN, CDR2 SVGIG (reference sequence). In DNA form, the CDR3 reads TGTGCCGGACACACGGGGATGGATACGCAGTATTTT. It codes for CAGHTGMDTQYF.

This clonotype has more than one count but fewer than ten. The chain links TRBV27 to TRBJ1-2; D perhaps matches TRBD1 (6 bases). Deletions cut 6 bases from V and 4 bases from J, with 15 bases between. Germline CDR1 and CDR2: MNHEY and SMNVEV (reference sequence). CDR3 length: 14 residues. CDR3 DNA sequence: TGTGCCAGCAGCAAGCCGGGACACAGCTATGGCTACACCTTC. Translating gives CASSKPGHSYGYTF.

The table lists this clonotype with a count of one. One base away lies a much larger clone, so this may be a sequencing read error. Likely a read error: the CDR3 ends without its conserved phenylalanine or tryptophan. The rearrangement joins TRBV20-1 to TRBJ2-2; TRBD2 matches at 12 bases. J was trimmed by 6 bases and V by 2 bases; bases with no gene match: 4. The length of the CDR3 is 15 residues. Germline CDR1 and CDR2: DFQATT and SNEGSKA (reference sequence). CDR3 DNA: TGCAGTGCTAGACAGACTAGCGGGAGTTCCGGGGAGCTGTTTTCT. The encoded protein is CSARQTSGSSGELFS.

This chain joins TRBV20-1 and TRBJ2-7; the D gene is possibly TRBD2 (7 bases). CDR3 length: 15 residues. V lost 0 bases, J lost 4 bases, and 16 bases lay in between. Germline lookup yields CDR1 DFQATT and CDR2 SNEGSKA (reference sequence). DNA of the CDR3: TGCAGTGCTAGAGATTCGGGCGGGGGCTTTTACGAGCAGTACTTC. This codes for CSARDSGGGFYEQYF.

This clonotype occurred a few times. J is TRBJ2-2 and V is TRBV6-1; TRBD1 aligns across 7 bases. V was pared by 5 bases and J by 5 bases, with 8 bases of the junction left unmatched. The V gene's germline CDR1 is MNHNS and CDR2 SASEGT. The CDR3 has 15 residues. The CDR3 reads CASSTQSTGTGELFF. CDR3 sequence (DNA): TGTGCCAGCAGTACCCAATCGACAGGGACCGGGGAGCTGTTTTTT.

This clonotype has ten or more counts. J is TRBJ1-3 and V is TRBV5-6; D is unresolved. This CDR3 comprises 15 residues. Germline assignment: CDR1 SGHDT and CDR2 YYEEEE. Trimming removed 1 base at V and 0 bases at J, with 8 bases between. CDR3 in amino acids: CASSLRGFSGNTIYF. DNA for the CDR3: TGTGCCAGCAGCTTGCGGGGATTCTCTGGAAACACCATATATTTT.

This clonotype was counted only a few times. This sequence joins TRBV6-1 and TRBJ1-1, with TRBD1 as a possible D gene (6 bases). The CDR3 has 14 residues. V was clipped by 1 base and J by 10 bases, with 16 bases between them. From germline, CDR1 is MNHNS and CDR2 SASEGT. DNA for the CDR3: TGTGCCAGCAGTGAAGTAAGGGGGGTCGGGAGAGCTTTCTTT. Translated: CASSEVRGVGRAFF.

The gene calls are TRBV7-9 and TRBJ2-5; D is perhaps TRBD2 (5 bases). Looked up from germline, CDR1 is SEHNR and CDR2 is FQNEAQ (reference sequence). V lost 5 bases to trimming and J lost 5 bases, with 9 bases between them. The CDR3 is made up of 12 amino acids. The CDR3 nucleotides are TGTGCCAGCAGCCAGCAGCGGGAGACCCAGTACTTC. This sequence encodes CASSQQRETQYF.

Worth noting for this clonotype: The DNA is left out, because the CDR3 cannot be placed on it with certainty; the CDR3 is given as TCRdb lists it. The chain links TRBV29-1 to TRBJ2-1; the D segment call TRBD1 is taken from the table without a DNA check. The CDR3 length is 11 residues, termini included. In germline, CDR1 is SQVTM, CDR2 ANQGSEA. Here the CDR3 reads CSVGQGTRGFF.

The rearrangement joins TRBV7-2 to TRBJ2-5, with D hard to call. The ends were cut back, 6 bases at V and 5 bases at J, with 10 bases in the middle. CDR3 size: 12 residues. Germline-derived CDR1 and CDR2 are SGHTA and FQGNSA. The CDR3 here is CASRILRETQYF. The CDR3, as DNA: TGTGCCAGCAGGATCCTGCGGGAGACCCAGTACTTC.

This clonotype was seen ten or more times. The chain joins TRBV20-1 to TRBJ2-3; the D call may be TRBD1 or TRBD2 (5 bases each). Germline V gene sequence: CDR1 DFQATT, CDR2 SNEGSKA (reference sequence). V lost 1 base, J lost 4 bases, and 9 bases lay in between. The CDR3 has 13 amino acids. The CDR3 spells CSARVGTADTQYF. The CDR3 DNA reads TGCAGTGCTAGAGTGGGGACGGCAGATACGCAGTATTTT.

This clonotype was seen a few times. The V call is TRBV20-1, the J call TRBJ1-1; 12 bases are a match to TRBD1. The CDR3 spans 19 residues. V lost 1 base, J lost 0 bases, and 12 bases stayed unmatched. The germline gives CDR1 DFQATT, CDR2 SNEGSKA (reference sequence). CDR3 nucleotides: TGCAGTGCTAGAGGAACTCCGGGGACAGGGGGCGCACTGAACACTGAAGCTTTCTTT. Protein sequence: CSARGTPGTGGALNTEAFF.

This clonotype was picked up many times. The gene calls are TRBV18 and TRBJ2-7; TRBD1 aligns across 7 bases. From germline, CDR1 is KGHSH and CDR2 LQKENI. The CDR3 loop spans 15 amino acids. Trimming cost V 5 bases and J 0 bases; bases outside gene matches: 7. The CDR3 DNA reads TGTGCCAGCTCAGGGACAGCCGGTAGCTCCTACGAGCAGTACTTC. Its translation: CASSGTAGSSYEQYF. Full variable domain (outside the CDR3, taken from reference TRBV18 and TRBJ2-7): NAGVMQNPRHLVRRRGQEARLRCSPMKGHSHVYWYRQLPEEGLKFMVYLQKENIIDESGMPKERFSAEFPKEGPSILRIQQVVRGDSAAYFCASSGTAGSSYEQYFGPGTRLTVT.

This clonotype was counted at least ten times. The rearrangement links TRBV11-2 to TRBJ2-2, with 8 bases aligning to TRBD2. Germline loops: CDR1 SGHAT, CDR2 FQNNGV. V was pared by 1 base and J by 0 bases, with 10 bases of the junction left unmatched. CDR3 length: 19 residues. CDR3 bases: TGTGCCAGCAGCTTAGTTCCTAGGACTAGCCTCACGAACACCGGGGAGCTGTTTTTT. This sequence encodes CASSLVPRTSLTNTGELFF.

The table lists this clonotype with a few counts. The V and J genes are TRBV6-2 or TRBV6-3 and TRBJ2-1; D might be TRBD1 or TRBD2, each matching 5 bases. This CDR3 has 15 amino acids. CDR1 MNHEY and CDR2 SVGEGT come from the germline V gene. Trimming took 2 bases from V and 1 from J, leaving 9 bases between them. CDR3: CASSYEGWSYNEQFF. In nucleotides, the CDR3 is TGTGCCAGCAGTTACGAGGGGTGGTCCTACAATGAGCAGTTCTTC.

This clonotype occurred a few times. In nucleotides, the CDR3 is TGTGCCAGCAGTCAGGGGGGCTTGTACGAGCAGTACTTC. Its translation: CASSQGGLYEQYF. V is TRBV28 and J is TRBJ2-7, with a weak D call TRBD1 (7 bases). The CDR3 runs 13 residues. Germline V gene data show CDR1 as MDHEN and CDR2 as SYDVKM. V was cut by 5 bases and J by 4 bases, with 12 bases left in between.